These 11 T cell receptor beta chains came from one sample sequenced in a study of regulatory T cells in long-lasting Graves disease. Construction of the TCR beta libraries employed iRepertoire HTBI primers in conjunction with Arm-PCR of CDR3 regions. TCRdb used MiXCR to reprocess the multiplex PCR reads, holding one entry per CDR3 protein. The sample carries a few hundred thousand distinct CDR3 sequences, roughly 25% recorded once. Time point noted: persistent/refractory GD, antithyroid drugs over 5 years with positive TRAb. The authors made the TCR library using RNA they extracted from PBMCs. The material sequenced was peripheral blood mononuclear cells (PBMCs), taken when the disease was refractory, from a patient treated with antithyroid drugs. These receptors came from a woman aged 35 to 49 with Graves disease.

Ten or more counts support this clonotype. The rearrangement links TRBV6-1 to TRBJ2-2, with D perhaps TRBD1 (5 bases). Trimming pared 6 bases from V and 4 bases from J, leaving 21 bases between. The CDR3 length is 17 residues. Germline lookup yields CDR1 MNHNS and CDR2 SASEGT. CDR3 sequence: CASRPKSGPRGTGELFF. For the CDR3, the DNA is TGTGCCAGCAGGCCTAAATCAGGGCCACGAGGCACCGGGGAGCTGTTTTTT.

This clonotype was seen a handful of times. The chain joins TRBV20-1 to TRBJ1-1; 8 bases match TRBD1. Germline loops: CDR1 DFQATT, CDR2 SNEGSKA (reference sequence). The V and J ends lost 6 bases and 5 bases, in that order; junction bases with no gene match: 8. The CDR3 is made up of 13 amino acids. The DNA for the CDR3 is TGCAGTGCACCGGACAGGGTCCAGACTGAAGCTTTCTTT. Translating it yields CSAPDRVQTEAFF.

This clonotype came up a few times. J is TRBJ1-3 and V is TRBV11-2; D is perhaps TRBD1 (6 bases). V was pared by 6 bases and J by 4 bases, with 13 bases between. The CDR3 runs 14 residues. Germline V gene lookup returns CDR1 SGHAT and CDR2 FQNNGV. The DNA of the CDR3 is TGTGCCAGCAGACCCACAGGGTCAGGAAACACCATATATTTT. Protein sequence: CASRPTGSGNTIYF.

This clonotype was observed at least ten times. This chain links TRBV27 with TRBJ2-7; D possibly corresponds to TRBD1 (5 bases). This CDR3 has 13 amino acids. Trimming shortened V by 2 bases and J by 4 bases, and 9 bases separated the two germline ends. Germline CDR1 reads MNHEY; CDR2 reads SMNVEV (reference sequence). The CDR3 loop reads CASSLRGRYEQYF. CDR3 nucleotides: TGTGCCAGCAGTTTAAGGGGCCGGTACGAGCAGTACTTC.

V gene TRBV6-5 combines with J gene TRBJ1-3; possibly TRBD1 for D (5 bases). Germline CDR1 MNHEY, CDR2 SVGAGI. The CDR3 is 14 residues long. Between the trimmed V and J ends, which lost 2 bases and 3 bases, there was a span of 8 bases. The CDR3 sequence: CASSYGDGGNTIYF. The CDR3 DNA reads TGTGCCAGCAGTTACGGGGACGGTGGAAACACCATATATTTT.

There are many counts of this clonotype. This sequence joins TRBV20-1 and TRBJ1-5, with 10 bases matching TRBD1. CDR1 is DFQATT and CDR2 is SNEGSKA in the germline V gene (reference sequence). The CDR3 loop spans 18 amino acids. The V gene end was trimmed by 3 bases and the J gene end by 0 bases; junction bases not matched to a gene: 11. CDR3 in amino acids: CSASLIAGTGDSNQPQHF. The CDR3 DNA follows: TGCAGTGCTAGCCTGATAGCGGGGACAGGGGATAGCAATCAGCCCCAGCATTTT.

V gene TRBV27 combines with J gene TRBJ2-7; TRBD2 is a possible D gene (5 bases). Trimming took 5 bases from V and 3 from J, leaving 11 bases between them. From germline, CDR1 is MNHEY and CDR2 SMNVEV (reference sequence). The CDR3 covers 13 residues. The DNA of the CDR3 is TGTGCCAGCAGTAGGGTAGCGAACTACGAGCAGTACTTC. Its protein is CASSRVANYEQYF.

This clonotype appeared many times. V gene TRBV7-8 combines with J gene TRBJ1-2, with a weak D call TRBD1 (6 bases). This CDR3 region has 17 residues. Trimming removed 6 bases at V and 7 bases at J, with 27 bases between. Germline V gives CDR1 SGHVS, CDR2 FQNEAQ. CDR3 coding DNA: TGTGCCAGCAGGGAAAAACGGGGCCAAGGGACACGATCTGGCTACACCTTC. Its protein product is CASREKRGQGTRSGYTF.

This clonotype showed up just a few times. This chain links TRBV5-1 with TRBJ2-5; TRBD1 matches 7 bases. The CDR3 extends over 14 amino acids. Per the germline V gene, CDR1 is SGHRS and CDR2 is YFSETQ. J gave up 5 bases and V 4 bases, and 8 bases lay outside the gene matches. Here the CDR3 DNA reads TGCGCCAGCAGCCACGGACAGGTGGAGGAGACCCAGTACTTC. Its protein product is CASSHGQVEETQYF.

The chain uses TRBV20-1 and TRBJ2-1; D remains ambiguous. V was trimmed by 6 bases and J by 5 bases, leaving 32 bases between them. The CDR3 runs 19 residues. The germline V gene encodes CDR1 DFQATT and CDR2 SNEGSKA (reference sequence). The CDR3 is CSAEPYPTSSTSGDNEQFF. CDR3 sequence (DNA): TGCAGTGCCGAACCATATCCTACATCCTCGACCTCAGGTGACAATGAGCAGTTCTTC.

This clonotype was recorded a few times. The chain combines TRBV6-1 with TRBJ2-7; 11 nucleotides align to TRBD1. V trimming: 6 bases; J trimming: 5 bases; junction bases outside the gene matches: 9. From germline, CDR1 is MNHNS and CDR2 SASEGT. CDR3 size: 15 residues. CDR3 in amino acids: CASSRGTGGFNEQYF. DNA for the CDR3: TGTGCCAGCAGCCGCGGGACAGGGGGTTTCAACGAGCAGTACTTC.